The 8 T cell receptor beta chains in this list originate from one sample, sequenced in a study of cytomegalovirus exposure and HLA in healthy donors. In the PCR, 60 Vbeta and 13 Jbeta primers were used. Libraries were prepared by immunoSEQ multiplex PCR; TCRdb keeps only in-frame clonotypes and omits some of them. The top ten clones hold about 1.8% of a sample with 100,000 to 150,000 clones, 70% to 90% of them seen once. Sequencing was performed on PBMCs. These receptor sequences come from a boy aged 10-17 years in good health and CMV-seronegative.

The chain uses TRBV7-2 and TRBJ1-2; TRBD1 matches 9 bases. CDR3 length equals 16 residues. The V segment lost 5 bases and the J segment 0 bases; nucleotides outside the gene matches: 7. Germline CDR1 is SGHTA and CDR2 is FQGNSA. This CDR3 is CASSPDRGPTNYGYTF. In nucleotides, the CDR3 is TGTGCCAGCAGCCCGGACAGGGGCCCGACTAACTATGGCTACACCTTC.

CDR3 protein: CASSPQREANEQFF. As DNA, the CDR3 is TGTGCCAGCTCACCTCAGCGGGAGGCGAATGAGCAGTTCTTC. This rearrangement joins TRBV18 to TRBJ2-1; 9 positions match TRBD2. Germline CDR1 and CDR2: KGHSH and LQKENI. The CDR3 is 14 amino acids. The trim removed 3 bases at V and 7 bases at J, leaving 4 bases unmatched.

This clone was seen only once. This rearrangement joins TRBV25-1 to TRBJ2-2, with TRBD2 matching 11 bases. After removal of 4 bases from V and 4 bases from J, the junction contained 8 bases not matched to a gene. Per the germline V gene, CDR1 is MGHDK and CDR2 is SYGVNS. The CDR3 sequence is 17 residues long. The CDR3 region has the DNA TGTGCCAGCAGTGGCAGCCTAGCGGGGGGTCCCACCGGGGAGCTGTTTTTT. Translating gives CASSGSLAGGPTGELFF.

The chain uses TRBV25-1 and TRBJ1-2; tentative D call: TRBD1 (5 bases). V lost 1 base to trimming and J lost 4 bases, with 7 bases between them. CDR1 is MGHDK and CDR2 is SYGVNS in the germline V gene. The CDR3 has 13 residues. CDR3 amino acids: CASSEWGVYGYTF. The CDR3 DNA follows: TGTGCCAGCAGTGAATGGGGGGTCTATGGCTACACCTTC.

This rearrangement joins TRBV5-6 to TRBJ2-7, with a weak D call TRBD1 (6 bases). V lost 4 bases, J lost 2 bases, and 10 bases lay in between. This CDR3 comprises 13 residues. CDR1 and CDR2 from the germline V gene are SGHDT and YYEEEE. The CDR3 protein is CASSEGQTYEQYF. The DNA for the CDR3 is TGTGCCAGCAGCGAGGGACAAACCTACGAGCAGTACTTC.

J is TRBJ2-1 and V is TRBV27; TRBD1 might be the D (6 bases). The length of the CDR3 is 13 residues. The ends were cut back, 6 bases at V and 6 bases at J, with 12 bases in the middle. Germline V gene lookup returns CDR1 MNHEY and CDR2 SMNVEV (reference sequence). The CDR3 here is CASRLEGVNEQFF. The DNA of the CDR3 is TGTGCCAGCAGACTTGAGGGGGTCAATGAGCAGTTCTTC.

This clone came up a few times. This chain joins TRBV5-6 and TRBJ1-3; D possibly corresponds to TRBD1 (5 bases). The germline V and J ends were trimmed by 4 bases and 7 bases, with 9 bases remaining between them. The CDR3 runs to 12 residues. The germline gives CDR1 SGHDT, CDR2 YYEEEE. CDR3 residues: CASSSRGNTIYF. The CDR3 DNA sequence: TGTGCCAGCAGCAGCCGGGGGAACACCATATATTTT.

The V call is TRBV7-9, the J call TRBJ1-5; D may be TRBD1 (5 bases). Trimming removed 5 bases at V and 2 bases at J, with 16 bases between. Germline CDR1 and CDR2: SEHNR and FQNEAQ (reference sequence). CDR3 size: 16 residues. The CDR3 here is CASSPSGGGGNQPQHF. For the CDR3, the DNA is TGTGCCAGCAGCCCTTCTGGTGGGGGGGGCAATCAGCCCCAGCATTTT.